The 21 T cell receptor beta chains below were found in one sample sequenced in a study of CD8 T cells in ankylosing spondylitis. TCRdb analysed the 5' RACE reads with MiXCR anew, one entry per CDR3 protein. The data contain about 150,000 distinct CDR3 sequences, roughly 34% of them singletons. The sequenced material came from synovial fluid, either unsorted or a sorted T cell fraction (not recorded which). The receptors were sampled from a male donor with ankylosing spondylitis.

This clonotype was picked up a small number of times. The chain's CDR3 is CASSPRGLNTEAFF. The CDR3 DNA is TGTGCCAGTAGTCCCAGGGGACTGAACACTGAAGCTTTCTTT. V gene TRBV19 combines with J gene TRBJ1-1, with D possibly matching TRBD1 (6 bases). CDR1 and CDR2 from the germline V gene are LNHDA and SQIVND (reference sequence). The CDR3 spans 14 residues. V dropped 5 bases and J dropped 0 bases, with 10 bases sitting between them. Filled out from reference TRBV19 and TRBJ1-1, the complete variable domain reads DGGITQSPKYLFRKEGQNVTLSCEQNLNHDAMYWYRQDPGQGLRLIYYSQIVNDFQKGDIAEGYSVSREKKESFPLTVTSAQKNPTAFYLCASSPRGLNTEAFFGQGTRLTVV.

CDR3 residues: CSAALAGSSYNEQFF. The CDR3 region has the DNA TGCAGTGCTGCCCTAGCGGGGTCCTCCTACAATGAGCAGTTCTTC. The V and J genes are TRBV20-1 and TRBJ2-1; 9 nucleotides agree with TRBD2. The V and J ends lost 5 bases and 0 bases, in that order; junction bases with no gene match: 5. CDR3 length: 15 amino acids. Per the germline V gene, CDR1 is DFQATT and CDR2 is SNEGSKA (reference sequence).

This clonotype was found a few times. CDR3 DNA: TGTGCCAGCACCGGCGGGACACCCTCCTACGAGCAGTACTTC. This encodes CASTGGTPSYEQYF. The chain uses TRBV28 and TRBJ2-7; D assignment may be TRBD1 or TRBD2 (6 bases each). Germline lookup yields CDR1 MDHEN and CDR2 SYDVKM. The CDR3 extends over 14 amino acids. Between the trimmed V and J ends, which lost 7 bases and 0 bases, there was a span of 13 bases.

This clonotype was seen repeatedly, ten times or more. The rearrangement joins TRBV11-1 to TRBJ2-5; tentative D call: TRBD2 (6 bases). This CDR3 has 18 amino acids. The germline gives CDR1 SGHAT, CDR2 FQDESV (reference sequence). V was cut by 1 base and J by 4 bases, with 22 bases left in between. As DNA, the CDR3 is TGTGCCAGCAGCTTAGGGGGTTCACGGACTATCTGGAGAGAGACCCAGTACTTC. It yields the protein CASSLGGSRTIWRETQYF.

The chain recombines TRBV5-5 with TRBJ2-5, with a weak D call TRBD2 (6 bases). This CDR3 contains 14 residues. Per the germline V gene, CDR1 is SGHKS and CDR2 is YYEKEE (reference sequence). Trimming pared 2 bases from V and 1 base from J, leaving 9 bases between. The CDR3 loop reads CASSFAGTQETQYF. Written as DNA, the CDR3 is TGTGCCAGCAGCTTCGCGGGGACCCAAGAGACCCAGTACTTC. Looking up the rest from reference TRBV5-5 and TRBJ2-5 gives the full variable domain: DAGVTQSPTHLIKTRGQQVTLRCSPISGHKSVSWYQQVLGQGPQFIFQYYEKEERGRGNFPDRFSARQFPNYSSELNVNALLLGDSALYLCASSFAGTQETQYFGPGTRLLVL.

This clonotype was recorded a few times. The CDR3 nucleotides read TGCAGTGCTAGAGATGCTAGCGAGATCCACAATGAGCAGTTCTTC. It encodes CSARDASEIHNEQFF. This sequence joins TRBV20-1 and TRBJ2-1; TRBD2 might be the D (6 bases). The germline V and J ends were trimmed by 0 bases and 5 bases, with 14 bases remaining between them. CDR1 and CDR2 from the germline V gene are DFQATT and SNEGSKA (reference sequence). The CDR3 has 15 residues.

The chain couples TRBV6-5 to TRBJ1-2; D unresolved. The CDR3 covers 14 residues. Germline CDR1 is MNHEY and CDR2 is SVGAGI. V lost 2 bases and J lost 3, with 10 bases in between. The CDR3 loop is CASSYTVADYGYTF. The CDR3 nucleotides read TGTGCCAGCAGTTACACAGTTGCGGACTATGGCTACACCTTC.

The chain is built from TRBV30 and TRBJ2-3; 9 bases map to TRBD2. The CDR3 loop spans 16 amino acids. V lost 0 bases to trimming and J lost 3 bases; unmatched junction nucleotides: 7. CDR1 and CDR2 (germline): GTSNPN, SVGIG (reference sequence). CDR3 loop: CAWSVSGLARTDTQYF. CDR3 DNA: TGTGCCTGGAGTGTAAGCGGACTAGCGAGGACAGATACGCAGTATTTT.

On this clonotype itself: With a much larger clone just one base away, this may be a read error. The chain employs TRBV6-1 and TRBJ2-3; D is unresolved. The CDR3 length is 14 residues. Trimming shortened V by 6 bases and J by 2 bases, and 12 bases separated the two germline ends. Germline V gene data show CDR1 as MNHNS and CDR2 as SASEGT. CDR3 nucleotide sequence: TGTGCCAGCAGGACCCCAAGGGCCACAGATACGCAGTATTTT. Translated: CASRTPRATDTQYF.

This clonotype was counted at least ten times. The chain links TRBV6-1 to TRBJ1-2; 8 nucleotides match TRBD1. Germline CDR1 reads MNHNS; CDR2 reads SASEGT. Trimming cost V 5 bases and J 2 bases; bases outside gene matches: 13. The CDR3 runs to 17 residues. This CDR3 reads CASSPIDRGSANYGYTF. The CDR3 nucleotides read TGTGCCAGCAGTCCCATAGACAGGGGCTCGGCGAACTATGGCTACACCTTC.

The J gene is TRBJ2-7, the V gene TRBV20-1, with no clear D. Trimming took 3 bases from V and 6 from J, leaving 9 bases between them. Germline loops: CDR1 DFQATT, CDR2 SNEGSKA (reference sequence). The CDR3 covers 11 residues. CDR3 in amino acids: CSASIGSEQYF. CDR3 nucleotide sequence: TGCAGTGCTAGCATAGGGTCCGAGCAGTACTTC.

This chain uses TRBV4-3 with TRBJ2-7, with no clear D. In germline, CDR1 is LGHNA, CDR2 YSLEER. V lost 0 bases to trimming and J lost 5 bases, with 14 bases between them. The CDR3 covers 15 residues. The CDR3 protein is CASSQEGSPINEQYF. CDR3 coding DNA: TGCGCCAGCAGCCAAGAGGGTTCCCCGATCAACGAGCAGTACTTC.

This clonotype has more than one count but fewer than ten. V and J are TRBV19 and TRBJ2-1, with 7 bases lining up with TRBD2. V dropped 6 bases and J dropped 7; count of bases not matched to a gene: 12. Per germline, CDR1 LNHDA and CDR2 SQIVND (reference sequence). There are 15 residues in the CDR3. CDR3 DNA sequence: TGTGCCAGTAGATGGACTGGCGGGAGATCAAATGAGCAGTTCTTC. Its protein is CASRWTGGRSNEQFF.

This clonotype was seen at least ten times. The CDR3 DNA is TGCAGTGCTAGGGAGCGGACTAGCGGGAGGGCCTTCCAATTACCTGAGCAGTTCTTC. It encodes CSARERTSGRAFQLPEQFF. V gene TRBV20-1 combines with J gene TRBJ2-1, with TRBD2 matching over 15 bases. This CDR3 spans 19 amino acids. CDR1 and CDR2 (germline): DFQATT, SNEGSKA (reference sequence). V lost 3 bases to trimming and J lost 9 bases; unmatched junction nucleotides: 18.

This clonotype was detected only once. V is TRBV7-2 and J is TRBJ2-7; the match to TRBD2 covers 12 bases. This CDR3 comprises 14 residues. With V trimmed by 5 bases and J by 6 bases, 5 bases remained unmatched. Germline CDR1 reads SGHTA; CDR2 reads FQGNSA. The CDR3 protein is CASSKGLAGSEQYF. CDR3 nucleotide sequence: TGTGCCAGCAGCAAGGGACTAGCGGGCTCCGAGCAGTACTTC.

This clonotype was found a few times. The CDR3 region is CASTWQGNTGELFF. DNA of the CDR3: TGTGCCAGCACGTGGCAGGGGAACACCGGGGAGCTGTTTTTT. This rearrangement joins TRBV12-3 or TRBV12-4 to TRBJ2-2; weak D call: TRBD1 (5 bases). Trimming left V 7 bases short and J 1 base short, with 10 bases between. The CDR3 consists of 14 residues.

This clonotype was observed at least ten times. This chain connects TRBV19 to TRBJ2-6; the D gene is possibly TRBD1 (6 bases). CDR1 is LNHDA and CDR2 is SQIVND in the germline V gene (reference sequence). The CDR3 length is 16 residues. V lost 5 bases and J 2 bases, leaving 13 bases between the germline ends. This chain's CDR3 is CASSPYRAAGANVLTF. CDR3 bases: TGTGCCAGTAGTCCGTACAGGGCGGCTGGGGCCAACGTCCTGACTTTC.

The chain is built from TRBV3-1 and TRBJ2-1; D is possibly TRBD2 (5 bases). This CDR3 is built from 13 residues. V lost 4 bases and J lost 11, with 15 bases in between. Germline V gene lookup returns CDR1 LGHDT and CDR2 YNNKEL (reference sequence). The CDR3 bases are TGTGCCAGCAGCCGTGGTGAGGGCACTCAGCAGTTCTTC. Its translation is CASSRGEGTQQFF.

This clonotype occurred a few times. The CDR3 reads CASSQARGVGGDQETQYF. The CDR3 region has the DNA TGCGCCAGCAGCCAAGCAAGGGGAGTGGGAGGCGATCAAGAGACCCAGTACTTC. V is TRBV4-1 and J is TRBJ2-5; weak D call: TRBD2 (6 bases). Germline CDR1 and CDR2: MGHRA and YSYEKL. The CDR3 runs to 18 residues. V was pared by 1 base and J by 2 bases, with 20 bases between.

This clonotype occurred once. V gene TRBV12-3 or TRBV12-4 combines with J gene TRBJ2-7; 11 bases match TRBD2. V lost 4 bases and J lost 2; bases outside the gene matches: 7. This CDR3 comprises 16 residues. CDR3 in amino acids: CASSSRLTSGTYEQYF. CDR3 coding DNA: TGTGCCAGCAGTTCCAGATTGACTAGCGGGACCTACGAGCAGTACTTC.

Only a few counts were recorded for this clonotype. The chain employs TRBV30 and TRBJ2-2; D might be TRBD2 (6 bases). Germline assignment: CDR1 GTSNPN and CDR2 SVGIG (reference sequence). The CDR3 length is 14 residues. Trimming pared 0 bases from V and 4 bases from J, leaving 9 bases between. The CDR3 DNA sequence: TGTGCCTGGAGTGTACTAGCAGCCACCGGGGAGCTGTTTTTT. Its translation is CAWSVLAATGELFF.